Each of the 9 T cell receptor beta chains below was sequenced from the same sample in a study of CD8 T cells in Susac syndrome. Random hexamers were used to reverse transcribe the RNA input (roughly 0.5 to 1 ug). MiXCR was run by TCRdb on the immunoSEQ multiplex PCR reads, yielding one entry per CDR3 protein. The profile shows some 200,000 distinct CDR3 sequences, more than 85% of them singletons. What was sequenced was CD8+ T cells from PBMCs. The source of these receptors is a human donor with Susac syndrome.

This chain joins TRBV5-1 and TRBJ2-7; 8 bases line up with TRBD1. The CDR3 length is 14 residues. The germline V gene encodes CDR1 SGHRS and CDR2 YFSETQ. V was clipped by 3 bases and J by 1 base; unmatched bases: 3. CDR3 DNA sequence: TGCGCCAGCAGCTATCGGACAGGGTCCTACGAGCAGTACTTC. Its protein is CASSYRTGSYEQYF.

The chain has TRBV6-5 and TRBJ1-3; a weak D match, TRBD1 (6 bases). This CDR3 contains 15 residues. V shed 6 bases and J shed 0 bases, with 12 bases lying between them. Germline V CDR1 and CDR2: MNHEY, SVGAGI. DNA of the CDR3: TGTGCCAGCAGCGGTGGACAGCACTCTGGAAACACCATATATTTT. This translates into CASSGGQHSGNTIYF.

The chain combines TRBV20-1 with TRBJ2-1; D may be TRBD2 (6 bases). The V end lost 4 bases, the J end lost 8 bases, and 9 bases lay between the germline ends. Looked up from germline, CDR1 is DFQATT and CDR2 is SNEGSKA (reference sequence). The CDR3 totals 11 residues. CDR3 region: CSATGGHEQFF. CDR3 nucleotide sequence: TGCAGTGCTACCGGGGGACATGAGCAGTTCTTC.

V usage is TRBV7-9 and J usage is TRBJ2-2; TRBD2 is a possible D gene (5 bases). The ends were cut back, 6 bases at V and 5 bases at J, with 10 bases in the middle. The CDR3 is 13 residues long. CDR1 and CDR2 from the germline V gene are SEHNR and FQNEAQ (reference sequence). Written as DNA, the CDR3 is TGTGCCAGCAGTCCCGACTATACCGGGGAGCTGTTTTTT. Translation gives CASSPDYTGELFF. The complete variable domain, with remaining parts taken from reference TRBV7-9 and TRBJ2-2, reads DTGVSQNPRHKITKRGQNVTFRCDPISEHNRLYWYRQTLGQGPEFLTYFQNEAQLEKSRLLSDRFSAERPKGSFSTLEIQRTEQGDSAMYLCASSPDYTGELFFGEGSRLTVL.

The CDR3 DNA reads TGTGCCAGCAGCCAACCGGGGAAGGCCTACAATGAGCAGTTCTTC. Its translation is CASSQPGKAYNEQFF. V gene TRBV3-1 combines with J gene TRBJ2-1, with D possibly matching TRBD2 (5 bases). CDR1 LGHDT and CDR2 YNNKEL come from the germline V gene (reference sequence). The V end lost 2 bases, the J end lost 2 bases, and 10 bases lay between the germline ends. The CDR3 sequence is 15 residues long.

V usage is TRBV27 and J usage is TRBJ2-7; D call uncertain. Germline loops: CDR1 MNHEY, CDR2 SMNVEV (reference sequence). Trimming cost V 4 bases and J 1 base, with 8 bases left between them. The CDR3 is 13 amino acids. The CDR3 protein is CASSYGFSYEQYF. In DNA, the CDR3 is TGTGCCAGCAGTTACGGATTTTCCTACGAGCAGTACTTC.

This chain links TRBV6-5 with TRBJ2-2; D is possibly TRBD1 (7 bases). The CDR3 length is 18 residues. Trimming took 0 bases from V and 3 from J, leaving 17 bases between them. In germline, CDR1 is MNHEY, CDR2 SVGAGI. Written as DNA, the CDR3 is TGTGCCAGCAGTTACTCGGAGGGGGCGCCCGTACACACCGGGGAGCTGTTTTTT. As protein: CASSYSEGAPVHTGELFF.

The chain joins TRBV6-2 or TRBV6-3 to TRBJ2-7; 11 nucleotides match TRBD2. Germline lookup yields CDR1 MNHEY and CDR2 SVGEGT. The CDR3 sequence is 16 residues long. The J segment lost 2 bases and the V segment lost 2 bases, leaving 5 bases of the junction unmatched. The CDR3, as DNA: TGTGCCAGCAGTTACGGTGGGACTAGCGGAACCTACGAGCAGTACTTC. It specifies CASSYGGTSGTYEQYF.

CDR3 loop: CASSSLTVHEQYF. The CDR3 DNA sequence: TGTGCCAGCAGCTCACTAACGGTACACGAGCAGTACTTC. V and J are TRBV7-6 and TRBJ2-7; D remains unclear. Germline V gene data show CDR1 as SGHVS and CDR2 as FNYEAQ. V was clipped by 4 bases and J by 5 bases, with 12 bases between them. The CDR3 extends over 13 amino acids.